This section outlines one TCR beta chain sequence together with its context. In its sample, this clonotype was seen many times. The specificity of this receptor is unknown. Nothing much larger sits one base from this clone, and base qualities are not available. This sample was taken from a study of CD8 T cells in ankylosing spondylitis (dated 2017 in TCRdb). The study in broad terms: The study profiled T cell receptor beta repertoires in healthy donors and ankylosing spondylitis patients to find disease-linked TCR variants. The full study cohort comprised about 24 ankylosing spondylitis patients and some 100 healthy donors. Peripheral blood was sampled, and synovial fluid was additionally collected from ankylosing spondylitis patients.

The germline ends are 23 bases apart after V is trimmed by 4 bases and J by 1 base. Via the germline V gene (reference sequence), CDR1 is LGHDT and CDR2 YNNKEL. The CDR3 measures 19 amino acids from cysteine to phenylalanine. The CDR3 DNA has 57 bases and is translated from base 1. Sequenced on an Illumina HiSeq 2500. Quantitative 5'-RACE with molecular barcodes was the method used to prepare the TCR beta libraries. The source study handled its data this way. A new computational method based on a probabilistic model of VDJ rearrangement was used to identify disease-linked TCR variants. The public reads were run again by TCRdb, first through fastp at Q25 and then through MiXCR, and only productive beta chains were kept. Each entry is one CDR3 protein sequence, shown with its most common DNA and genes. The V and J calls and clone size are TCRdb's, not the authors'. The sample table lists more than 300,000 distinct CDR3 sequences, 6.5% to 10% of them with a count of one. Clones ranked in the top ten supply 14% to 15% of the sample.

General conclusions and limits of the study: A TCR beta motif of roughly 8 highly homologous amino acid variants appeared characteristic of blood from ankylosing spondylitis patients. Some of the motif variants had been reported before in the synovial fluid and blood of reactive arthritis patients, a finding that suggests common disease-initiation mechanisms. The disease-linked clones had a CD8+ phenotype and were found at relatively low frequencies in peripheral blood. The disease-linked clones were reported to be significantly enriched in matched synovial fluid samples from ankylosing spondylitis patients.

This receptor chain uses TRBV3-1 and TRBJ2-1; the D gene is perhaps TRBD1, from 5 matching bases. The sample comprised blood, either unsorted or a sorted T cell fraction (not recorded which). The receptor comes from a male donor with ankylosing spondylitis. The encoded CDR3 is CASSPPRTSNKWSYNEQFF. In nucleotide form, the sequence is TGTGCCAGCAGCCCCCCCCGGACATCTAACAAGTGGTCCTACAATGAGCAGTTCTTC.